What follows are 14 T cell receptor beta chains derived from one specimen sequenced in a study of T cell responses to AZD1222 COVID-19 vaccine. Some clones are missing from TCRdb's copy, which holds only in-frame ones; the method was immunoSEQ multiplex PCR. The sample records approximately 110,000 clones, around 89% being singletons. The input for sequencing was peripheral blood, taken 28 days after the second AZD1222 dose. These receptor sequences come from an adult who received the AZD1222 COVID-19 vaccine.

V gene TRBV9 combines with J gene TRBJ2-3; D gene ambiguous. Between the trimmed V and J ends, which lost 0 bases and 2 bases, there was a span of 10 bases. The CDR3 consists of 15 residues. Germline lookup yields CDR1 SGDLS and CDR2 YYNGEE. The DNA of the CDR3 is TGTGCCAGCAGCGTAGGCCCGGGTAACACAGATACGCAGTATTTT. Translation: CASSVGPGNTDTQYF.

The chain joins TRBV9 to TRBJ2-2; 10 bases are a match to TRBD2. The V gene's germline CDR1 is SGDLS and CDR2 YYNGEE. CDR3 length: 16 residues. V was clipped by 4 bases and J by 4 bases; unmatched bases: 7. CDR3 coding DNA: TGTGCCAGCAGCAGCTATCTAGCGGGGGTCACCGGGGAGCTGTTTTTT. This codes for CASSSYLAGVTGELFF.

The rearrangement uses TRBV5-4 and TRBJ1-2; D is ambiguous. The CDR3 spans 13 residues. In germline, CDR1 is SGHNT, CDR2 YYREEE (reference sequence). The V gene lost 1 base and the J gene lost 5 bases, with 9 bases spanning the gap. CDR3 residues: CASSLKGLYGYTF. The CDR3 DNA sequence: TGTGCCAGCAGCTTGAAAGGGTTATATGGCTACACCTTC.

V usage is TRBV4-1 and J usage is TRBJ2-7; D possibly corresponds to TRBD1 (7 bases). Per the germline V gene, CDR1 is MGHRA and CDR2 is YSYEKL. The CDR3 sequence is 15 residues long. Trimming removed 6 bases from V and 6 bases from J, with 21 bases in between. The CDR3 reads CASRLTGFQEGEQYF. The CDR3 nucleotides read TGCGCCAGCAGGCTGACAGGGTTCCAGGAGGGCGAGCAGTACTTC.

This chain connects TRBV5-1 to TRBJ2-3; 7 bases fit TRBD2. CDR3 length equals 12 residues. Trimming cost V 5 bases and J 6 bases; bases outside gene matches: 3. Germline CDR1 and CDR2: SGHRS and YFSETQ. The CDR3 DNA reads TGCGCCAGCAGAGCTAGCGGTGATACGCAGTATTTT. Translating it yields CASRASGDTQYF.

The chain couples TRBV6-2 or TRBV6-3 to TRBJ1-2, with D unresolved. The CDR3 covers 12 residues. Trimming stripped 5 bases from V and 2 bases from J, with 6 bases between. The germline gives CDR1 MNHEY, CDR2 SVGEGT. The CDR3 protein is CASSLTNYGYTF. In DNA form, the CDR3 reads TGTGCCAGCAGTCTAACGAACTATGGCTACACCTTC.

The rearrangement uses TRBV7-2 and TRBJ1-6; D gene ambiguous. The CDR3 is made up of 15 amino acids. Germline CDR1 and CDR2: SGHTA and FQGNSA. V was clipped by 5 bases and J by 5 bases, with 13 bases between them. The CDR3 bases are TGTGCCAGCAGCAAATGGACGTTCGATAATTCACCCCTCCACTTT. Translating gives CASSKWTFDNSPLHF.

This clone has only a few counts. The V and J genes are TRBV19 and TRBJ1-5; D uncertain. Germline V gene data show CDR1 as LNHDA and CDR2 as SQIVND (reference sequence). The CDR3 extends over 14 amino acids. The V end lost 3 bases, the J end lost 2 bases, and 8 bases lay between the germline ends. CDR3 DNA sequence: TGTGCCAGTAGTATGGTGGGAGGCAATCAGCCCCAGCATTTT. Its translation: CASSMVGGNQPQHF.

In this sample, this clone turned up a few times. The J gene is TRBJ1-1, the V gene TRBV19; D is perhaps TRBD1 (5 bases). The V end was cut by 4 bases, the J end by 4 bases, with 16 bases between. Germline loops: CDR1 LNHDA, CDR2 SQIVND (reference sequence). This CDR3 has 15 residues. The CDR3 is CASSTPTGWITEAFF. CDR3 nucleotides: TGTGCCAGTAGTACCCCTACAGGTTGGATCACTGAAGCTTTCTTT.

In DNA, the CDR3 is TGCGCCAGCAGTGAGTCGTTAGGGGCCCAGGGCGAGCAGTACTTC. Residues: CASSESLGAQGEQYF. The rearrangement links TRBV10-1 to TRBJ2-7, with TRBD1 as a possible D gene (5 bases). The CDR3 has 15 amino acids. Germline V gene data show CDR1 as WNHNN and CDR2 as SYGVQD (reference sequence). Deletions cut 0 bases from V and 6 bases from J, with 15 bases between.

V and J are TRBV4-1 and TRBJ2-2; TRBD2 might be the D (6 bases). The CDR3 has 17 amino acids. Germline loops: CDR1 MGHRA, CDR2 YSYEKL. Trimming stripped 2 bases from V and 4 bases from J, with 17 bases between. CDR3 in DNA: TGCGCCAGCAGCCAATCGGGTTTCGGGGGAATCACCGGGGAGCTGTTTTTT. Translated: CASSQSGFGGITGELFF.

The V and J genes are TRBV6-2 or TRBV6-3 and TRBJ2-3; 8 bases match TRBD1. This CDR3 has 15 amino acids. V lost 2 bases, J lost 0 bases, and 1 base stayed unmatched. CDR1 is MNHEY and CDR2 is SVGEGT in the germline V gene. The DNA of the CDR3 is TGTGCCAGCAGTTACGGGGACAGGAGCACAGATACGCAGTATTTT. This gives the protein CASSYGDRSTDTQYF.

V is TRBV5-1 and J is TRBJ1-3; the D gene is possibly TRBD1 (5 bases). V was cut by 4 bases and J by 0 bases, with 17 bases left in between. CDR3 length: 17 residues. Germline lookup yields CDR1 SGHRS and CDR2 YFSETQ. CDR3: CASSPDPGPSSGNTIYF. CDR3 coding DNA: TGCGCCAGCAGCCCTGACCCGGGACCGAGCTCTGGAAACACCATATATTTT.

J is TRBJ2-3 and V is TRBV5-4; 9 nucleotides align to TRBD2. Per germline, CDR1 SGHNT and CDR2 YYREEE (reference sequence). J lost 5 bases, V lost 3 bases, and 7 bases had no gene match. The CDR3 loop spans 15 amino acids. CDR3: CASSSKRGEGDTQYF. In nucleotides, the CDR3 is TGTGCCAGCAGCTCGAAGCGGGGGGAGGGAGATACGCAGTATTTT.